This TCR beta chain was documented in a study of shared clonotypes between healthy human individuals. On the study more broadly: CD4 naive and CD4 memory each took three plates per donor, while CD8 naive took two and CD8 memory one. Study findings and constraints: Memory subsets generally showed smaller estimated richness than naive subsets did. Rarefaction analysis demonstrated incomplete sorted-subset sequencing notwithstanding large depth.

CDR3 length equals 13 residues. In germline, CDR1 is SGHTA, CDR2 FQGNSA. The germline V and J ends were trimmed by 6 bases and 1 base, with 9 bases remaining between them. With respect to this clone: Its antigen is not known.

Sequenced by immunoSEQ multiplex PCR; TCRdb stores in-frame clones only, minus some. The sample consists of 740,000 or so clones, about 80% of them appearing once. The clonotype was recovered from a woman in her 30s in good health. The sample taken for sequencing was memory CD4+ T cells sorted from blood. Subset specified: CD45RA-negative fraction. This chain connects TRBV7-2 to TRBJ1-1; possibly TRBD1 for D (6 bases). DNA for the CDR3: TGTGCCAGCAGGTCGGGACAGAACACTGAAGCTTTCTTT. Amino acid sequence: CASRSGQNTEAFF.